Presented here are 9 T cell receptor beta chains from one specimen sequenced in a study of T cells in women clearing cervical HPV infection. Assay: immunoSEQ multiplex PCR; the TCRdb copy retains only in-frame clones and omits some. The specimen's table records tens of thousands of clones. What was sequenced was blood buffy coat. Receptors were obtained from a woman between 18 and 75 years old with a cervical HPV16 infection that either progressed to CIN3+ or cleared (not recorded which).

For this clone: The read is 3 residues too short to cover the CDR3 end, so that end is filled in from the germline J gene. This chain joins TRBV5-1 and TRBJ1-2, with 11 bases fitting TRBD1. This CDR3 comprises 16 residues. J lost 0 bases, V lost 4 bases, and 5 bases had no gene match. Germline CDR1 SGHRS, CDR2 YFSETQ. Incomplete CDR3 DNA: TGCGCCAGCAGCGGGCGGACAGGGGGCCCTAACTATGGC. Translating it yields CASSGRTGGPNYG. The complete CDR3 reads CASSGRTGGPNYGYTF.

A note on this clone: The read ends 3 residues early relative to the CDR3; the germline J gene fills the gap. The chain recombines TRBV18 with TRBJ1-6, with D unresolved. The CDR3 is 18 amino acids. Germline CDR1 reads KGHSH; CDR2 reads LQKENI. V was pared by 3 bases and J by 0 bases, with 15 bases between. The DNA read from the CDR3 is TGTGCCAGCTCACCCATTCAGGCCCGGGGCTCCTATAATTCACCC. This codes for CASSPIQARGSYNSP. In full, the CDR3 is CASSPIQARGSYNSPLHF.

About this clone itself: The read is 3 residues too short to cover the CDR3 end, so that end is filled in from the germline J gene. This sequence joins TRBV18 and TRBJ2-5, with TRBD1 matching 9 bases. Germline CDR1 KGHSH, CDR2 LQKENI. V dropped 2 bases and J dropped 2; count of bases not matched to a gene: 3. The CDR3 covers 15 residues. CDR3 amino acids: CASSPGTGLQETQYF. The sequenced part of the CDR3 DNA is TGTGCCAGCTCACCAGGGACAGGGCTACAAGAGACC.

CDR3 DNA (partial): TGCGCCAGCAGCTATCAGGGGGCGAACACTGAA. The encoded protein is CASSYQGANTE. From start to end, the CDR3 is CASSYQGANTEAFF. This chain uses TRBV5-1 with TRBJ1-1; 8 bases are shared with TRBD1. The read halts 3 residues ahead of the CDR3 end, with the missing end drawn from the germline J gene. V lost 3 bases to trimming and J lost 1 base; unmatched junction nucleotides: 2. There are 14 residues in the CDR3. Germline lookup yields CDR1 SGHRS and CDR2 YFSETQ.

In the case of this clone: The read finishes 3 residues shy of the CDR3 end, and the germline J gene is used to complete it. The chain is built from TRBV12-3 or TRBV12-4 and TRBJ1-3, with D perhaps matching TRBD1 (5 bases). V lost 7 bases, J lost 4 bases, and 11 bases lay in between. The CDR3 spans 13 residues. The DNA read from the CDR3 is TGTGCCAGCATCACCACAGGCGGAAACACC. Amino acid sequence: CASITTGGNT. The whole CDR3 is CASITTGGNTIYF.

Of note for this clone: With the read ending 3 residues before the CDR3 end, the germline J gene is used to fill in that end. The chain uses TRBV18 and TRBJ2-1, with D possibly matching TRBD2 (5 bases). The germline CDR1 and CDR2 sequences are KGHSH and LQKENI. The CDR3 has 16 amino acids. Trimming took 6 bases from V and 0 from J, leaving 15 bases between them. CDR3 bases read: TGTGCCAGCTCCCGGGGATTCGAGAGCTCCTACAATGAG. As protein: CASSRGFESSYNE. The CDR3, in full, reads CASSRGFESSYNEQFF.

To note about this clone: The CDR3 end falls 3 residues outside the read, so it is completed with the germline J gene. The chain has TRBV18 and TRBJ1-4; tentatively, D is TRBD1 (5 bases). The CDR3 runs 15 residues. From germline, CDR1 is KGHSH and CDR2 LQKENI. CDR3: CASSPRTSGANVLFF. CDR3 DNA (partial): TGTGCCAGCTCACCACGGACCTCTGGGGCCAACGTA.

Points on this clone: The CDR3 extends 3 residues past the end of the read, so its final part is completed from the germline J gene. V is TRBV28 and J is TRBJ1-1, with 8 bases lining up with TRBD1. Germline CDR1 and CDR2: MDHEN and SYDVKM. V lost 3 bases to trimming and J lost 1 base; unmatched junction nucleotides: 7. The length of the CDR3 is 16 residues. CDR3: CASSLIAGTGNTEAFF. The CDR3 DNA, read in part, is TGTGCCAGCAGTTTGATAGCCGGGACAGGGAACACTGAA.

A word on this clone: The missing CDR3 end, 3 residues past where the read stops, is filled in from the germline J gene. The chain links TRBV10-3 to TRBJ2-7; a weak D match, TRBD2 (5 bases). The CDR3 is made up of 14 amino acids. V was clipped by 0 bases and J by 3 bases, with 9 bases between them. CDR1 is ENHRY and CDR2 is SYGVKD in the germline V gene. CDR3 residues: CAISESTGFYEQYF. The CDR3 bases that were read are TGTGCCATCAGTGAGTCGACGGGGTTCTACGAG.